This T cell receptor beta chain was obtained from a study of CD8+ T cells in alopecia areata. About the study: The study gave treated patients oral tofacitinib at 5 to 10 mg twice daily.

A word on this clone: Its specificity is not known.

This CDR3 is built from 16 residues. Germline assignment: CDR1 SGDLS and CDR2 YYNGEE. V was pared by 1 base and J by 4 bases, with 14 bases between. Sorting from PBMCs produced CD4+ and CD8+ T cells. Findings and limits, study-wide: When scalp samples are sequenced, resident alphabeta T cells of normal skin are also captured.

Extracted RNA was reverse transcribed into cDNA, the sequencing template. Some clones are missing from TCRdb's copy, which holds only in-frame ones; the method was immunoSEQ multiplex PCR. The sample holds about 250,000 clones; 67% are singletons and the top ten take approximately 1.2%. The sequence was obtained from a human donor with alopecia areata. The rearrangement joins TRBV9 to TRBJ2-2; no reliable D call. Sequenced here: CD4+ T cells sorted from blood, sampled at week 0. This CDR3 reads CASSVNPDTPTGELFF. The CDR3 nucleotides read TGTGCCAGCAGCGTAAATCCCGATACGCCCACCGGGGAGCTGTTTTTT. The whole variable domain, remainder taken from reference TRBV9 and TRBJ2-2, is DSGVTQTPKHLITATGQRVTLRCSPRSGDLSVYWYQQSLDQGLQFLIQYYNGEERAKGNILERFSAQQFPDLHSELNLSSLELGDSALYFCASSVNPDTPTGELFFGEGSRLTVL.